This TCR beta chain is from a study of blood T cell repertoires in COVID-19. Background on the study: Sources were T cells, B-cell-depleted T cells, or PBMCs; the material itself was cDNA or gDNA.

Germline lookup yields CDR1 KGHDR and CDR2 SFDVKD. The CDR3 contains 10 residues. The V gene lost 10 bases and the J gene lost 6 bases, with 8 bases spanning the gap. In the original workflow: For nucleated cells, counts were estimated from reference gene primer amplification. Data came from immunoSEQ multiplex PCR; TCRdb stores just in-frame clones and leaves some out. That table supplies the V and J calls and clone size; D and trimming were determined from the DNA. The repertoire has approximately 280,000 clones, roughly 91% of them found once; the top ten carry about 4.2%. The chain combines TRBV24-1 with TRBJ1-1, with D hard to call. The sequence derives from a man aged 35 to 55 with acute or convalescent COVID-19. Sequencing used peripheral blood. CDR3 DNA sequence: TGTGCCACTGGGAGTTCTGAAGCTTTCTTT. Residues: CATGSSEAFF.